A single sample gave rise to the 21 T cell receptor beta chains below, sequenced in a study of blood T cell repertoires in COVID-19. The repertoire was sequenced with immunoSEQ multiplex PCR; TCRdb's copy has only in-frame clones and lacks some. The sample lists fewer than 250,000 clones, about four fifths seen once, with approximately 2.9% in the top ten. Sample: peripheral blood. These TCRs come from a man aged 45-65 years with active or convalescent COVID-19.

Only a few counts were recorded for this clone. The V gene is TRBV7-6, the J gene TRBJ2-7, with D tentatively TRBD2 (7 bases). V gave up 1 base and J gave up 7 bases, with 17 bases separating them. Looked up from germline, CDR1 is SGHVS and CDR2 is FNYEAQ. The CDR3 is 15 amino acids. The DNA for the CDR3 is TGTGCCAGCAGCTTAGGCGGGGGCCTCCCCGGGGAGCAGTACTTC. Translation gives CASSLGGGLPGEQYF.

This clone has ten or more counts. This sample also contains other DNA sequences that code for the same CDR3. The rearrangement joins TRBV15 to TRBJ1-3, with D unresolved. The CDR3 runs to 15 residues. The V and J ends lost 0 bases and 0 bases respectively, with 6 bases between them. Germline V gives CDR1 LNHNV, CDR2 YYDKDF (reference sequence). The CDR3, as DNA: TGTGCCACCAGCAGAGATCCTAGCTCTGGAAACACCATATATTTT. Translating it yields CATSRDPSSGNTIYF.

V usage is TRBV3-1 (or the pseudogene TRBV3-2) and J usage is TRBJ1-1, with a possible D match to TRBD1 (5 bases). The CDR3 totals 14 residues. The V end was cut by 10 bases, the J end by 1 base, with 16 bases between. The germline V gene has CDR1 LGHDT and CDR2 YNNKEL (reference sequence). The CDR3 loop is CATTARDRNTEAFF. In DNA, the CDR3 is TGTGCCACCACAGCCAGGGATAGGAACACTGAAGCTTTCTTT.

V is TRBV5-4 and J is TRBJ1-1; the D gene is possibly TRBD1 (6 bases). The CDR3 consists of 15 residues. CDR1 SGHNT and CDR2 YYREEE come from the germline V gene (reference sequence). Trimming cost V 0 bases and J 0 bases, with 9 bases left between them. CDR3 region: CASSLVGAMNTEAFF. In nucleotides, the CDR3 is TGTGCCAGCAGCTTGGTGGGGGCAATGAACACTGAAGCTTTCTTT.

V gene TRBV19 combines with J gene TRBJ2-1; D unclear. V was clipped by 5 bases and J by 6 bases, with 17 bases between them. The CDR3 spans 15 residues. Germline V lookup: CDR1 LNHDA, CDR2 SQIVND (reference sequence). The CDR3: CASSQLPGPSNEQFF. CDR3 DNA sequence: TGTGCCAGTAGTCAGTTGCCAGGCCCATCCAATGAGCAGTTCTTC.

The chain's CDR3 is CASSELGQGNQPQHF. The CDR3 DNA follows: TGTGCCAGCAGCGAGCTGGGACAAGGCAATCAGCCCCAGCATTTT. The V call is TRBV2, the J call TRBJ1-5; the D gene is possibly TRBD1 (6 bases). Germline lookup yields CDR1 SNHLY and CDR2 FYNNEI. The CDR3 has 15 amino acids. V was shortened by 6 bases and J by 2 bases, with 14 bases between the two germline ends.

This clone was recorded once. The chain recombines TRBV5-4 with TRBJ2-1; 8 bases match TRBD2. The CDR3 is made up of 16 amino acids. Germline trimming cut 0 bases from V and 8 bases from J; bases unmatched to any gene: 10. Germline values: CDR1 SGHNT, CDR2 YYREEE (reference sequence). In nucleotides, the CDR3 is TGTGCCAGCAGCTTGGTGCTCAGCGGGGGATCGGATGAGCAGTTCTTC. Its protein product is CASSLVLSGGSDEQFF.

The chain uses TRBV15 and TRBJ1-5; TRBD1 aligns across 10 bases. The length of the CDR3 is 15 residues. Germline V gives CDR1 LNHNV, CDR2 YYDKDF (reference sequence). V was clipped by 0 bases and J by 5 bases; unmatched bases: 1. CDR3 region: CATSREGTGDQPQHF. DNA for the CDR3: TGTGCCACCAGCAGAGAGGGGACAGGGGATCAGCCCCAGCATTTT.

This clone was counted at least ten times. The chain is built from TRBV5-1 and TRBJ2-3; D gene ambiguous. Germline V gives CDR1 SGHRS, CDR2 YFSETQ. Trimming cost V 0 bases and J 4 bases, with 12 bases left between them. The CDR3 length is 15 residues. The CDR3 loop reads CASSLEAKGSDTQYF. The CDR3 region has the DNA TGCGCCAGCAGCTTGGAAGCGAAAGGCTCAGATACGCAGTATTTT.

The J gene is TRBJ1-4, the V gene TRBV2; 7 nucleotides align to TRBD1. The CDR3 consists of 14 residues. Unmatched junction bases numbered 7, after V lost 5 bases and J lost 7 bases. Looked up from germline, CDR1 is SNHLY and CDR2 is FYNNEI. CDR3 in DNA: TGTGCCAGCAGTCCAGACAGGGCATTTGAAAAACTGTTTTTT. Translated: CASSPDRAFEKLFF.

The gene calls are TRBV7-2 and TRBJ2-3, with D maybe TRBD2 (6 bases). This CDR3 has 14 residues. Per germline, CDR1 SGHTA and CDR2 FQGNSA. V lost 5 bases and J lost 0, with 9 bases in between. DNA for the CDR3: TGTGCCAGCAGCCCAGGGACTAGCACAGATACGCAGTATTTT. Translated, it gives CASSPGTSTDTQYF.

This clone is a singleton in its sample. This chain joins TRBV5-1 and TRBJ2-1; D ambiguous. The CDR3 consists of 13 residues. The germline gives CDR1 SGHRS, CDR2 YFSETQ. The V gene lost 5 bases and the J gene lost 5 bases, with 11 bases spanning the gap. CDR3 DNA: TGCGCCAGCAGTCGTTCCCCCCACAATGAGCAGTTCTTC. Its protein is CASSRSPHNEQFF.

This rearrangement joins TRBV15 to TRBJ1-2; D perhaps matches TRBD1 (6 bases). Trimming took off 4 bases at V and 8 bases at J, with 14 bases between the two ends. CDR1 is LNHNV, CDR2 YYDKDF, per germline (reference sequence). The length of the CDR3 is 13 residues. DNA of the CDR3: TGTGCCACCAGCACGAAGGGGGGGCGAGGCTACACCTTC. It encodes CATSTKGGRGYTF. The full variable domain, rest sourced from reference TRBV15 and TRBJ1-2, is DAMVIQNPRYQVTQFGKPVTLSCSQTLNHNVMYWYQQKSSQAPKLLFHYYDKDFNNEADTPDNFQSRRPNTSFCFLDIRSPGLGDTAMYLCATSTKGGRGYTFGSGTRLTVV.

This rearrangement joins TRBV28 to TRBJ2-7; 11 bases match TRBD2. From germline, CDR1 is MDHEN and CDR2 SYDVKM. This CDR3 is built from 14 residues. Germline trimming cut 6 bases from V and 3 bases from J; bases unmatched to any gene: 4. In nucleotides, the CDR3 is TGTGCCAGCAGCACTAGCGGGAGTTTCTACGAGCAGTACTTC. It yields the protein CASSTSGSFYEQYF.

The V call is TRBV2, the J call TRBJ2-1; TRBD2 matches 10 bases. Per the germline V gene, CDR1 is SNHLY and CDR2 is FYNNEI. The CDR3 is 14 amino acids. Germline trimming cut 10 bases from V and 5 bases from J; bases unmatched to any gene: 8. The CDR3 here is CATWASGGNNEQFF. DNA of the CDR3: TGTGCCACCTGGGCTAGCGGGGGTAACAATGAGCAGTTCTTC.

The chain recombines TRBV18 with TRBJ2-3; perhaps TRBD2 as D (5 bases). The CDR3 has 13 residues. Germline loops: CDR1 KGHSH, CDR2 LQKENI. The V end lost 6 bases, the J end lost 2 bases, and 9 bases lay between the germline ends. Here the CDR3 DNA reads TGTGCCAGCTCCGGACTCGCCACAGATACGCAGTATTTT. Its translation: CASSGLATDTQYF.

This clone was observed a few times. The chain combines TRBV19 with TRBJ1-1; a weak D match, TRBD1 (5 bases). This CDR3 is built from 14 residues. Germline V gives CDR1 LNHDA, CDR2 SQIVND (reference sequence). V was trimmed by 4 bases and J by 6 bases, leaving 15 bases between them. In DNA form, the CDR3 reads TGTGCCAGTAGTACCCGAGTGGGGCTCCCTGAAGCTTTCTTT. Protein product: CASSTRVGLPEAFF.

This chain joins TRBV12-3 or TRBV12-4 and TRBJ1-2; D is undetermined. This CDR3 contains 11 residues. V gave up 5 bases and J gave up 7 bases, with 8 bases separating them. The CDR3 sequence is CASSRSVGYTF. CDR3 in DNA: TGTGCCAGCAGTCGATCAGTTGGCTACACCTTC.

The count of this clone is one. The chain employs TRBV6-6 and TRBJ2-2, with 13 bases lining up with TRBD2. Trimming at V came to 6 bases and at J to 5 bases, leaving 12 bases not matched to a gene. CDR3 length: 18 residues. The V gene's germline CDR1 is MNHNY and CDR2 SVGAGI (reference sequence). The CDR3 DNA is TGTGCCAGCAGCCGATCTACTAGCGGGAGGGCCATTACCGGGGAGCTGTTTTTT. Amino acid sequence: CASSRSTSGRAITGELFF.

As DNA, the CDR3 is TGCAGCGTTGAAGATGTACCGGGCGAGCAGTACTTC. As protein: CSVEDVPGEQYF. The chain is built from TRBV29-1 and TRBJ2-7, with no clear D. Trimming shortened V by 0 bases and J by 6 bases, and 9 bases separated the two germline ends. CDR1 and CDR2 (germline): SQVTM, ANQGSEA. This CDR3 region has 12 residues.

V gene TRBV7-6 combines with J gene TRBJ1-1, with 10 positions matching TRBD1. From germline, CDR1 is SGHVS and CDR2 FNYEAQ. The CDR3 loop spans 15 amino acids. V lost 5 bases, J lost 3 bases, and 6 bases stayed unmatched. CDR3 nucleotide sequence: TGTGCCAGCAGCCGAGGACAGGGGGGGTACACTGAAGCTTTCTTT. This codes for CASSRGQGGYTEAFF.